This T cell receptor beta chain is from a study of blood T cell repertoires in COVID-19. Study information: Sources were T cells, B-cell-depleted T cells, or PBMCs; the material itself was cDNA or gDNA.

Patients at the Seattle site were enrolled during active infection and followed longitudinally. Germline CDR1 reads SGHNT; CDR2 reads YYREEE (reference sequence). The ends lost 5 bases at V and 7 bases at J; junction bases unmatched: 8. The CDR3 spans 14 residues. Sequenced by immunoSEQ multiplex PCR; TCRdb stores in-frame clones only, minus some. The sample yields about 500,000 clones, around 90% seen once. The sample was peripheral blood. The source is a woman aged 50 to 60 with COVID-19, enrolled during active disease. The chain recombines TRBV5-4 with TRBJ1-4, with TRBD1 matching 7 bases. CDR3 loop: CASSRTGDVEKLFF. In nucleotides, the CDR3 is TGTGCCAGCAGTCGTACAGGGGACGTTGAAAAACTGTTTTTT.